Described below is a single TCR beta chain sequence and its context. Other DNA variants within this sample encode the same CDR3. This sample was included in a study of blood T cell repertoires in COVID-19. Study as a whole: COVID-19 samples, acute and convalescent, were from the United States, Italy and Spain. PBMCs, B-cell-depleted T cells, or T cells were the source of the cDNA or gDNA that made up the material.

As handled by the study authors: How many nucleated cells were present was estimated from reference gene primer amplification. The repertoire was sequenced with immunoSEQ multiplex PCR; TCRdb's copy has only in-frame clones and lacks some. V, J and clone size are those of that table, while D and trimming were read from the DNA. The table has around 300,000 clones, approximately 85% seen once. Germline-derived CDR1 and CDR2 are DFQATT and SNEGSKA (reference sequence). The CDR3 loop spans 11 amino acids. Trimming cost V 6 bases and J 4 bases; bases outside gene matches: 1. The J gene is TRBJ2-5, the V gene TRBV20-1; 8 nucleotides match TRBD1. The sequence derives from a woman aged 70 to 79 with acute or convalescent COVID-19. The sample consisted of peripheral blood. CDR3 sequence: CSAGQGETQYF. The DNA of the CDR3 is TGCAGTGCCGGACAGGGAGAGACCCAGTACTTC.